This TCR beta chain was found in a study of cytomegalovirus exposure and HLA in healthy donors. Study context: A later analysis reported the approximately 120 validation repertoires used the same platform as the approximately 650 first-cohort repertoires. Whole-study findings and limits: Specificity of three CMV-associated chains for CMV antigens was verified in vitro. Researchers catalogued approximately 160 TCR beta chains as cytomegalovirus-associated.

The repertoire was sequenced with immunoSEQ multiplex PCR; TCRdb's copy has only in-frame clones and lacks some. The sample lists 200,000 to 250,000 clones, roughly 84% occurring once. Among the roughly 120 subjects of the validation cohort, separate from the approximately 700-subject first cohort, were the donors. This clone was detected once. Its cognate antigen is unknown. This sequence was found in a woman aged 18-35 years in good health and CMV-seropositive. The sample taken for sequencing was PBMCs.

CDR3 residues: CAISEWLGGYGYTF. In nucleotides, the CDR3 is TGTGCCATCAGTGAGTGGTTAGGGGGCTATGGCTACACCTTC. The gene calls are TRBV10-3 and TRBJ1-2; D may be TRBD1 (6 bases). CDR3 length: 14 amino acids. Germline V gives CDR1 ENHRY, CDR2 SYGVKD. V dropped 1 base and J dropped 4 bases, with 10 bases sitting between them.